This entry concerns a single T cell receptor delta chain. This may stem from a read error, because a much larger clone lies one nucleotide away. Other nucleotide sequences from this sample produce the same CDR3. The sample is drawn from a study of gamma-delta chains in newborns, infants, children. Study details: Polyclonal expansion of innate γδ T cells after birth follows microbial exposure.

TCRdb processed the reads again with the CATT caller. The sample lists fewer than 15,000 delta-chain clones, 7.3% occurring once. Material for sequencing was blood. The source is a child who was a newborn, infant or young child, either healthy, febrile or measles-vaccinated (not recorded which).

The CDR3 region is CACDTWGYPWDTRQMFF. CDR3 coding DNA: TGTGCCTGCGACACCTGGGGATACCCCTGGGACACCCGACAGATGTTTTTC. The rearrangement joins TRDV2 to TRDJ3; 8 bases align to TRDD3. The length of the CDR3 is 17 residues. The germline V gene has CDR1 GEAIGNYY and CDR2 EKD.